These T cell receptor beta chains were read from a single sample in a study of blood T cell repertoires in COVID-19. Some clones are missing from TCRdb's copy, which holds only in-frame ones; the method was immunoSEQ multiplex PCR. The sample includes 95,000 to 120,000 clones, 85% of them seen just once. Specimen: peripheral blood. The origin of the receptors is a human donor in a cohort sampled during active COVID-19. CDR3s include the opening cysteine and the closing phenylalanine or tryptophan. A D gene is named only where the DNA matches it firmly. Size is stated for part of the rows, as once, few or many counts, or as a class when the clone is expanded.

J: TRBJ2-3
size: .
V: TRBV6-9
D: .
CDR3: CASSSVVPIYTDTQYF
DNA: TGTGCCAGCAGTTCCGTGGTCCCTATTTACACAGATACGCAGTATTTT

J: TRBJ2-5
size: .
V: TRBV3-1/TRBV3-2
D: .
CDR3: CASSQDGRQNF
DNA: TGTGCCAGCAGCCAAGATGGCCGCCAAAACTTC

J: TRBJ2-3
size: .
V: TRBV7-8
D: TRBD2
CDR3: CASSSRTSGGPLGYF
DNA: TGTGCCAGCAGCTCTCGGACTAGCGGGGGCCCGCTTGGTTATTTT

J: TRBJ2-5
size: .
V: TRBV30
D: .
CDR3: CAWNRYTRSGETQYF
DNA: TGTGCCTGGAACCGTTATACTAGGTCCGGCGAGACCCAGTACTTC

J: TRBJ1-2
size: .
V: TRBV5-1
D: TRBD1
CDR3: CASSVTGQGSAIYGYTF
DNA: TGCGCCAGCAGCGTGACGGGACAGGGTTCCGCGATCTATGGCTACACCTTC

J: TRBJ1-6
size: .
V: TRBV3-1/TRBV3-2
D: .
CDR3: CASSLSLGGSYNSPLHF
DNA: TGTGCCAGCAGCCTCTCGCTGGGGGGTTCCTATAATTCACCCCTCCACTTT

J: TRBJ2-3
size: once
V: TRBV5-1
D: TRBD2
CDR3: CASSLDRGDTDTQYF
DNA: TGCGCCAGCAGCTTGGACCGGGGGGACACAGATACGCAGTATTTT

J: TRBJ2-1
size: few
V: TRBV4-1
D: TRBD1
CDR3: CASRRDRAPYNEQFF
DNA: TGCGCCAGCAGGAGGGACAGGGCGCCCTACAATGAGCAGTTCTTC

J: TRBJ2-5
size: .
V: TRBV7-2
D: TRBD1
CDR3: CASSTGQKKETQYF
DNA: TGTGCCAGCAGCACGGGACAGAAAAAAGAGACCCAGTACTTC

J: TRBJ1-1
size: .
V: TRBV7-3
D: .
CDR3: CASSPGYTEAFF
DNA: TGTGCCAGCAGCCCAGGGTACACTGAAGCTTTCTTT

J: TRBJ2-1
size: .
V: TRBV7-3
D: .
CDR3: CASSPDGLSYNEQFF
DNA: TGTGCCAGCAGCCCTGACGGACTCTCCTACAATGAGCAGTTCTTC

J: TRBJ2-2
size: .
V: TRBV27
D: TRBD1
CDR3: CASSTDRGPGELFF
DNA: TGTGCCAGCAGTACCGACAGGGGCCCCGGGGAGCTGTTTTTT

J: TRBJ1-5
size: .
V: TRBV27
D: .
CDR3: CASSKGREKFQPQHF
DNA: TGTGCCAGCAGTAAGGGCCGGGAGAAATTTCAGCCCCAGCATTTT

J: TRBJ1-1
size: .
V: TRBV11-2
D: .
CDR3: CASSPQGSEAFF
DNA: TGTGCCAGCAGCCCTCAAGGGAGTGAAGCTTTCTTT

J: TRBJ2-1
size: .
V: TRBV11-2
D: TRBD2
CDR3: CASSSPRLAGGPRYNEQFF
DNA: TGTGCCAGCAGCTCCCCTCGACTAGCGGGGGGCCCCCGGTACAATGAGCAGTTCTTC

J: TRBJ2-3
size: .
V: TRBV6-2/TRBV6-3
D: .
CDR3: CASSFPTRTSSTDTQYF
DNA: TGTGCCAGCAGCTTCCCGACACGCACCTCTAGCACAGATACGCAGTATTTT

J: TRBJ2-5
size: once
V: TRBV4-2
D: .
CDR3: CASSQEGATQYF
DNA: TGTGCCAGCAGCCAAGAGGGGGCGACCCAGTACTTC

J: TRBJ2-1
size: .
V: TRBV6-1
D: .
CDR3: CASSVPDIRLSSYNEQFF
DNA: TGTGCCAGCAGTGTTCCTGATATTCGACTTTCCTCCTACAATGAGCAGTTCTTC

J: TRBJ1-6
size: few
V: TRBV28
D: TRBD1
CDR3: CASSFLTGGGYNSPLHF
DNA: TGTGCCAGCAGTTTCCTCACAGGGGGCGGCTATAATTCACCCCTCCACTTT

J: TRBJ1-5
size: .
V: TRBV28
D: TRBD1
CDR3: CASSFPRQGVFNQPQHF
DNA: TGTGCCAGCAGTTTCCCGAGGCAGGGGGTCTTTAATCAGCCCCAGCATTTT

J: TRBJ1-1
size: .
V: TRBV27
D: .
CDR3: CASSLRGMNTEAFF
DNA: TGTGCCAGCAGTTTACGGGGGATGAACACTGAAGCTTTCTTT

J: TRBJ1-1
size: .
V: TRBV3-1/TRBV3-2
D: .
CDR3: CASSQDRGGGYTEAFF
DNA: TGTGCCAGCAGCCAAGACCGGGGGGGAGGGTACACTGAAGCTTTCTTT

J: TRBJ2-2
size: .
V: TRBV6-6
D: .
CDR3: CASRPNTGELFF
DNA: TGTGCCAGCCGTCCTAACACCGGGGAGCTGTTTTTT

J: TRBJ2-5
size: .
V: TRBV10-1
D: .
CDR3: CASSESRGRSRAQYF
DNA: TGCGCCAGCAGTGAGTCCCGAGGGAGGTCGAGGGCCCAGTACTTC

J: TRBJ2-3
size: .
V: TRBV6-6
D: TRBD1
CDR3: CASRDGQGAADTQYF
DNA: TGTGCCAGCAGGGATGGACAGGGGGCGGCAGATACGCAGTATTTT

J: TRBJ2-3
size: .
V: TRBV7-2
D: TRBD2
CDR3: CASSFASGGRTDTQYF
DNA: TGTGCCAGCAGCTTCGCTAGCGGGGGTAGGACAGATACGCAGTATTTT

J: TRBJ2-2
size: .
V: TRBV6-6
D: .
CDR3: CASMEGTGELFF
DNA: TGTGCCAGCATGGAGGGCACCGGGGAGCTGTTTTTT

J: TRBJ1-1
size: .
V: TRBV11-2
D: .
CDR3: CASSPKVAGAQAFF
DNA: TGTGCCAGCAGTCCGAAGGTTGCAGGGGCGCAAGCTTTCTTT

J: TRBJ2-3
size: .
V: TRBV5-6
D: .
CDR3: CASTEYRVSGTDTQYF
DNA: TGTGCCAGCACCGAATACAGGGTCTCCGGCACAGATACGCAGTATTTT

J: TRBJ1-5
size: .
V: TRBV27
D: .
CDR3: CASSLSGDQPQHF
DNA: TGTGCCAGCAGTTTATCGGGCGACCAGCCCCAGCATTTT

J: TRBJ1-5
size: .
V: TRBV19
D: .
CDR3: CASSIRNQPQHF
DNA: TGTGCCAGTAGTATTCGGAATCAGCCCCAGCATTTT

J: TRBJ1-3
size: .
V: TRBV5-1
D: .
CDR3: CASSFNSGAFNTIYF
DNA: TGCGCCAGCAGCTTCAATAGCGGGGCCTTTAACACCATATATTTT

J: TRBJ2-7
size: .
V: TRBV29-1
D: TRBD2
CDR3: CSAMTSGYYEQYF
DNA: TGCAGCGCCATGACTAGCGGCTATTACGAGCAGTACTTC

J: TRBJ1-1
size: .
V: TRBV10-3
D: .
CDR3: CAIRAGLDSNTEAFF
DNA: TGTGCCATCAGAGCAGGGTTAGATTCGAACACTGAAGCTTTCTTT

J: TRBJ2-1
size: once
V: TRBV20-1
D: .
CDR3: CSAQGNEQFF
DNA: TGCAGTGCTCAGGGGAATGAGCAGTTCTTC

J: TRBJ1-1
size: .
V: TRBV18
D: .
CDR3: CASSPPPGRYTEAFF
DNA: TGTGCCAGCTCACCACCTCCAGGGAGGTACACTGAAGCTTTCTTT

J: TRBJ2-1
size: .
V: TRBV25-1
D: .
CDR3: CASSELVHQGQFF
DNA: TGTGCCAGCAGTGAATTGGTGCACCAGGGACAGTTCTTC

J: TRBJ1-2
size: .
V: TRBV7-2
D: .
CDR3: CASSLDSFYGYTF
DNA: TGTGCCAGCAGCTTAGATTCGTTCTATGGCTACACCTTC

J: TRBJ2-2
size: few
V: TRBV5-6
D: .
CDR3: CASSLPGANTGELFF
DNA: TGTGCCAGCAGCTTGCCAGGGGCGAACACCGGGGAGCTGTTTTTT

J: TRBJ1-5
size: .
V: TRBV6-2/TRBV6-3
D: .
CDR3: CASSDIRTALRVPQHF
DNA: TGTGCCAGCAGCGACATCCGGACAGCCCTAAGGGTACCCCAGCATTTT

J: TRBJ1-4
size: .
V: TRBV5-6
D: TRBD1
CDR3: CASSLQGAGEKLFF
DNA: TGTGCCAGCAGCTTACAGGGGGCTGGGGAAAAACTGTTTTTT

J: TRBJ2-7
size: few
V: TRBV5-1
D: .
CDR3: CASSLGTGTEQYF
DNA: TGCGCCAGCAGCTTGGGAACAGGGACCGAGCAGTACTTC

J: TRBJ2-2
size: .
V: TRBV3-1/TRBV3-2
D: TRBD2
CDR3: CASSQDLLAGATGELFF
DNA: TGTGCCAGCAGCCAAGATTTACTAGCGGGGGCCACCGGGGAGCTGTTTTTT

J: TRBJ1-6
size: .
V: TRBV2
D: .
CDR3: CASNKQDSPLHF
DNA: TGTGCCAGCAACAAACAGGATTCACCCCTCCACTTT

J: TRBJ2-2
size: .
V: TRBV9
D: .
CDR3: CASSTQNLANTGELFF
DNA: TGTGCCAGCAGCACACAGAACCTCGCGAACACCGGGGAGCTGTTTTTT

J: TRBJ2-1
size: .
V: TRBV6-6
D: .
CDR3: CASSFKSGSYEQFF
DNA: TGTGCCAGCAGTTTTAAGTCGGGGAGCTATGAGCAGTTCTTC

J: TRBJ2-7
size: .
V: TRBV25-1
D: .
CDR3: CASSERDEQYF
DNA: TGTGCCAGCAGTGAACGGGACGAGCAGTACTTC

J: TRBJ1-1
size: .
V: TRBV6-6
D: .
CDR3: CASTEQGGVPKAFF
DNA: TGTGCCAGCACTGAACAGGGCGGAGTCCCTAAAGCTTTCTTT

J: TRBJ2-3
size: .
V: TRBV6-2/TRBV6-3
D: TRBD2
CDR3: CASSYDRDYSVGDTQYF
DNA: TGTGCCAGCAGTTACGACCGGGACTACAGTGTCGGAGATACGCAGTATTTT

J: TRBJ1-4
size: .
V: TRBV6-2/TRBV6-3
D: TRBD1
CDR3: CASSFSGQGPVSF
DNA: TGTGCCAGCAGTTTCTCGGGACAGGGGCCGGTGTCTTTT

J: TRBJ2-7
size: .
V: TRBV15
D: .
CDR3: CATSKDTSYEQYF
DNA: TGTGCCACCAGCAAGGACACCTCCTACGAGCAGTACTTC

J: TRBJ1-5
size: .
V: TRBV7-6
D: .
CDR3: CASSLGGRNQPQHF
DNA: TGTGCCAGCAGCTTAGGGGGGCGCAATCAGCCCCAGCATTTT

J: TRBJ2-2
size: .
V: TRBV7-9
D: .
CDR3: CASSLGAIGRGTGELFF
DNA: TGTGCCAGCAGCTTAGGAGCGATAGGCAGGGGCACCGGGGAGCTGTTTTTT